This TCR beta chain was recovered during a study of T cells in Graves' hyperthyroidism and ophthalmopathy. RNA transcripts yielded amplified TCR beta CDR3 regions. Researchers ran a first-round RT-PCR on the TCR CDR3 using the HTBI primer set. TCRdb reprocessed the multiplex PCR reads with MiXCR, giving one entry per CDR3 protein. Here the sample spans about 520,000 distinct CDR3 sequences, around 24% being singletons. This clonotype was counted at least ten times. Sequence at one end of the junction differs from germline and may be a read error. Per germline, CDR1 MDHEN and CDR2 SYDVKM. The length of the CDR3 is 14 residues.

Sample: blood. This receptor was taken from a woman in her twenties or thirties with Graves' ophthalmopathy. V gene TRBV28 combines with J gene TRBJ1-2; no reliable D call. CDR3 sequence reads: CASSFVRPNYGYTF. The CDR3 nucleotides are TGTGCCAGCAGTTTCGTTCGGCCTAACTACGGCTACACCTTC.